The present T cell receptor beta chain was sequenced within a study of T cells in Graves' hyperthyroidism and ophthalmopathy. About the study: Staff took peripheral blood when the initial diagnosis was made, before any treatment began.

As concerns this clonotype: The antigen is undetermined.

The TCR beta CDR3 regions underwent amplification using RNA transcripts as the source. A first-round RT-PCR of the TCR CDR3 used the HTBI primer set. TCRdb itself ran the multiplex PCR reads through MiXCR, one entry per CDR3 protein. Of 380,000 or so distinct CDR3 sequences detected, 15% to 20% appear once; the ten largest clones hold around 3.4%. Patients counted as stable if ophthalmopathy did not develop within 18 months. The patients, who ranged from 18 to 65 in age, presented with newly diagnosed hyperthyroidism lasting under 2 months. This CDR3 has 15 residues. Trimming shortened V by 4 bases and J by 2 bases, and 15 bases separated the two germline ends. Whole-study findings and limits: Ophthalmopathy was identified by the model a median approximately 6.4 months ahead of onset.

The clonotype was recovered from a woman aged 18-29 years with Graves' hyperthyroidism. The chain has TRBV12-3 or TRBV12-4 and TRBJ2-7, with D uncertain. Sequenced: blood. The CDR3 DNA follows: TGTGCCAGCAGTTCTTCATTCTACTTGACCTACGAGCAGTACTTC. It encodes CASSSSFYLTYEQYF.